This T cell receptor (beta chain) was identified in a study of blood T cell repertoires in COVID-19. Overall study context: Material from acute and convalescent COVID-19 was sourced from the United States, Italy and Spain. Sources were T cells, B-cell-depleted T cells, or PBMCs; the material itself was cDNA or gDNA.

CDR3 length equals 15 residues. From germline, CDR1 is MGHDK and CDR2 SYGVNS. Trimming removed 4 bases from V and 5 bases from J; junction bases left unmatched: 5. As handled by the study authors: Researchers report that nucleated cell counts were estimated from reference gene primer amplification. The repertoire was sequenced with immunoSEQ multiplex PCR; TCRdb's copy has only in-frame clones and lacks some. V, J and clone size are taken as reported in that table, and D and trimming were inferred from the DNA itself. The sample includes fewer than 300,000 clones, 81% of them seen just once. This clone was found a few times.

Material: peripheral blood. J is TRBJ1-6 and V is TRBV25-1, with TRBD1 identical over 7 bases. The TCR was taken from a woman aged 60-75 years with active or convalescent COVID-19. The CDR3 DNA follows: TGTGCCAGCAGTGCCCGACAGGGCGATAATTCACCCCTCCACTTT. Encoded protein: CASSARQGDNSPLHF.